The 28 T cell receptor beta chains below come from one sample, sequenced in a study of glioma-infiltrating T cells. Using RNA template, CDR3s of TCR alpha and beta were amplified with iRepertoire arm-PCR. TCRdb reprocessed the multiplex PCR reads with MiXCR, giving one entry per CDR3 protein. The table lists 160,000 or so distinct CDR3 sequences, approximately 40% of them singletons, with roughly 5.2% in the top ten. What was sequenced was glioma tissue, nonneoplastic brain tissue, or PBMCs (not recorded which). The receptors stem from a human donor with low-grade glioma or glioblastoma, undergoing nonglioma brain surgery, or in good health (not recorded which).

There are many counts of this clonotype. The gene calls are TRBV6-1 and TRBJ1-5; D is uncertain. Between the trimmed V and J ends, which lost 6 bases and 1 base, there was a span of 10 bases. Germline loops: CDR1 MNHNS, CDR2 SASEGT. The CDR3 totals 14 residues. This CDR3 reads CASSQTLSNQPQHF. CDR3 coding DNA: TGTGCCAGCAGCCAGACCCTGAGCAATCAGCCCCAGCATTTT.

This clonotype appeared many times. The rearrangement links TRBV2 to TRBJ1-1; TRBD1 matches at 7 bases. V trimming: 8 bases; J trimming: 4 bases; junction bases outside the gene matches: 1. This CDR3 region has 11 residues. The germline gives CDR1 SNHLY, CDR2 FYNNEI. The CDR3 is CASQGGTEAFF. CDR3 sequence (DNA): TGTGCCAGCCAGGGGGGCACTGAAGCTTTCTTT. Supplemented by reference TRBV2 and TRBJ1-1, the full variable domain reads EPEVTQTPSHQVTQMGQEVILRCVPISNHLYFYWYRQILGQKVEFLVSFYNNEISEKSEIFDDQFSVERPDGSNFTLKIRSTKLEDSAMYFCASQGGTEAFFGQGTRLTVV.

The rearrangement links TRBV10-2 to TRBJ2-3; D tentatively fits TRBD1 or TRBD2 (6 bases each). Germline V CDR1 and CDR2: WSHSY, SAAADI. This CDR3 comprises 15 residues. Trimming shortened V by 0 bases and J by 2 bases, and 9 bases separated the two germline ends. This CDR3 is CASSESRGDTDTQYF. CDR3 DNA: TGCGCCAGCAGTGAGTCGAGGGGGGACACAGATACGCAGTATTTT.

Comment on this clonotype: A read error is possible here, since a much larger clone lies one base away. The J gene is TRBJ2-7, the V gene TRBV27; tentatively, D is TRBD2 (5 bases). The germline CDR1 and CDR2 sequences are MNHEY and SMNVEV (reference sequence). The CDR3 is made up of 12 amino acids. The V gene lost 6 bases and the J gene lost 9 bases, with 15 bases spanning the gap. CDR3 DNA sequence: TGTGCCAGCAGACCCCTTCGGGGTGTGCAGTACTTC. Its protein product is CASRPLRGVQYF.

This clonotype was recorded at least ten times. V gene TRBV6-1 combines with J gene TRBJ2-2, with 7 bases aligning to TRBD2. The CDR3 has 14 amino acids. Germline trimming cut 7 bases from V and 1 base from J; bases unmatched to any gene: 3. CDR1 and CDR2 from the germline V gene are MNHNS and SASEGT. CDR3 in DNA: TGTGCCAGCACTGAGCGGGAGAACACCGGGGAGCTGTTTTTT. Translating gives CASTERENTGELFF.

In its sample, this clonotype was seen a few times. This sequence joins TRBV29-1 and TRBJ2-3; 7 nucleotides match TRBD2. Germline V gives CDR1 SQVTM, CDR2 ANQGSEA. V was pared by 4 bases and J by 0 bases, with 7 bases of the junction left unmatched. This CDR3 spans 15 amino acids. CDR3 nucleotides: TGCAGCGTTGTCCACACTAGCGCTAGCACAGATACGCAGTATTTT. Residues: CSVVHTSASTDTQYF.

The chain recombines TRBV18 with TRBJ2-5; D is perhaps TRBD2 (6 bases). Trimming pared 3 bases from V and 5 bases from J, leaving 16 bases between. This CDR3 has 15 residues. Germline V gene data show CDR1 as KGHSH and CDR2 as LQKENI. DNA of the CDR3: TGTGCCAGCTCACCCGACCCGGGGGAGTTGGAGACCCAGTACTTC. Translation gives CASSPDPGELETQYF.

Only a few counts were recorded for this clonotype. The gene calls are TRBV19 and TRBJ2-5; D is undetermined. CDR1 LNHDA and CDR2 SQIVND come from the germline V gene (reference sequence). This CDR3 is 13 amino acids long. The ends were cut back, 0 bases at V and 1 base at J, with 3 bases in the middle. The CDR3: CASSIDVQETQYF. DNA for the CDR3: TGTGCCAGTAGTATAGATGTCCAAGAGACCCAGTACTTC.

This clonotype was recorded many times. This rearrangement joins TRBV27 to TRBJ2-7; 9 nucleotides match TRBD2. In germline, CDR1 is MNHEY, CDR2 SMNVEV (reference sequence). This CDR3 is built from 15 residues. V lost 2 bases and J lost 6; bases outside the gene matches: 8. CDR3 nucleotides: TGTGCCAGCAGTTTAGTGGGGACTAGCCTCTTCGAGCAGTACTTC. It codes for CASSLVGTSLFEQYF.

This clonotype was seen at least ten times. The chain has TRBV6-1 and TRBJ2-3, with TRBD2 matching over 13 bases. Germline V gives CDR1 MNHNS, CDR2 SASEGT. V dropped 4 bases and J dropped 4; count of bases not matched to a gene: 14. This CDR3 region has 19 residues. CDR3 loop: CASSASEVRTSGRADTQYF. CDR3 nucleotides: TGTGCCAGCAGTGCCTCCGAAGTAAGGACTAGCGGGAGAGCAGATACGCAGTATTTT.

This clonotype appeared many times. The J gene is TRBJ1-1, the V gene TRBV20-1, with D perhaps matching TRBD1 (5 bases). The CDR3 has 12 amino acids. From germline, CDR1 is DFQATT and CDR2 SNEGSKA (reference sequence). The germline V and J ends were trimmed by 5 bases and 7 bases, with 14 bases remaining between them. The CDR3 here is CSAEFRAGEAFF. The CDR3 bases are TGCAGTGCTGAATTCAGGGCTGGTGAAGCTTTCTTT.

In this sample, this clonotype turned up many times. The CDR3 nucleotides read TGTGCCAGCAGTATCGCAGGGGTGGGTCAGCCCCAGCATTTT. Its protein product is CASSIAGVGQPQHF. This sequence joins TRBV27 and TRBJ1-5; tentatively, D is TRBD1 (6 bases). The CDR3 covers 14 residues. The V end lost 5 bases, the J end lost 6 bases, and 14 bases lay between the germline ends. Germline CDR1 MNHEY, CDR2 SMNVEV (reference sequence).

This clonotype was found many times. The V call is TRBV28, the J call TRBJ2-5, with 7 bases identical to TRBD1. This CDR3 contains 15 residues. CDR1 and CDR2 (germline): MDHEN, SYDVKM. Trimming took 5 bases from V and 4 from J; bases not matched to a gene: 10. Here the CDR3 reads CASSARQGSLETQYF. The DNA for the CDR3 is TGTGCCAGCAGTGCTCGACAGGGTTCTTTAGAGACCCAGTACTTC.

The J gene is TRBJ2-3, the V gene TRBV28, with TRBD1 identical over 9 bases. Trimming took 8 bases from V and 6 from J; bases not matched to a gene: 15. In germline, CDR1 is MDHEN, CDR2 SYDVKM. This CDR3 is built from 16 residues. The CDR3 reads CASGPSGTGHVDTQYF. Here the CDR3 DNA reads TGTGCCAGCGGGCCCTCCGGGACAGGGCATGTGGATACGCAGTATTTT.

In the case of this clonotype: This could be a read error, since a much larger clone is one nucleotide away. The rearrangement uses TRBV6-6 and TRBJ1-5; no clear D gene. This CDR3 has 14 residues. From germline, CDR1 is MNHNY and CDR2 SVGAGI (reference sequence). The CDR3 sequence is CASNYGSSNHPQHF. In nucleotides, the CDR3 is TGTGCCAGCAATTACGGGTCCAGCAATCATCCCCAGCATTTT.

This clonotype was counted a single time. This could be a read error, since a much larger clone is one nucleotide away. This rearrangement joins TRBV20-1 to TRBJ2-1, with TRBD2 matching over 9 bases. There are 16 residues in the CDR3. The germline V gene encodes CDR1 DFQATT and CDR2 SNEGSKA (reference sequence). This CDR3 is CRGLAPSPGSYNERFF. The CDR3 DNA follows: TGCAGGGGACTAGCTCCCTCCCCTGGCTCCTACAATGAGCGGTTCTTC.

With respect to this clonotype: This may come from a read error, since a much larger clone is one base off. The V call is TRBV28, the J call TRBJ2-7; a weak D match, TRBD1 (5 bases). The CDR3 has 14 amino acids. Germline CDR1 is MDHEN and CDR2 is SYDVKM. The germline V and J ends were trimmed by 2 bases and 5 bases, with 13 bases remaining between them. The CDR3 coding sequence is TGTGCCAGCAGTTTACAGGGTATGGGGCACGAGCAGTACTTC. Protein: CASSLQGMGHEQYF.

This clonotype was found many times. V is TRBV7-9 and J is TRBJ1-2, with D perhaps TRBD1 (5 bases). In germline, CDR1 is SEHNR, CDR2 FQNEAQ (reference sequence). This CDR3 comprises 15 residues. V was clipped by 1 base and J by 7 bases, with 16 bases between them. CDR3 protein: CASSLDLSGAGGYTF. The CDR3 region has the DNA TGTGCCAGCAGCTTAGACTTATCTGGGGCTGGTGGCTACACCTTC.

This clonotype was counted ten times or more. The chain recombines TRBV28 with TRBJ2-3, with D hard to call. In germline, CDR1 is MDHEN, CDR2 SYDVKM. V shed 8 bases and J shed 1 base, with 10 bases lying between them. The CDR3 contains 13 residues. The CDR3 DNA reads as TGTGCCAGCGCGGAGTGGCGCACAGATACGCAGTATTTT. Its translation is CASAEWRTDTQYF. The variable domain in full, with the rest retrieved from reference TRBV28 and TRBJ2-3, is DVKVTQSSRYLVKRTGEKVFLECVQDMDHENMFWYRQDPGLGLRLIYFSYDVKMKEKGDIPEGYSVSREKKERFSLILESASTNQTSMYLCASAEWRTDTQYFGPGTRLTVL.

Comments on this clonotype: Possible read error: a much larger clone is one base away. The V call is TRBV28, the J call TRBJ2-3; no firm D call. CDR1 is MDHEN, CDR2 SYDVKM, per germline. This CDR3 is built from 14 residues. DNA of the CDR3: TGTGCCAGAAGTTCCGGCGGAAACACAGATACGCAGTATTTT. The encoded protein is CARSSGGNTDTQYF.

A word on this clonotype: This may be a read error: a much more frequent sequence differs by one nucleotide. The chain recombines TRBV18 with TRBJ2-1, with TRBD2 identical over 7 bases. The CDR3 is 17 amino acids. Germline V CDR1 and CDR2: KGHSH, LQKENI. The CDR3 coding sequence is TGTGCCAGCTCACCCGGGACTACCCCCTTACATTACAATGATCAGTTCTTC. Amino acid sequence: CASSPGTTPLHYNDQFF.

This chain links TRBV12-3 or TRBV12-4 with TRBJ1-5; 10 bases align to TRBD1. This CDR3 is built from 17 residues. J gave up 7 bases and V 2 bases, and 11 bases lay outside the gene matches. The CDR3 reads CASSLTPGTGVGQPQHF. The CDR3 nucleotides read TGTGCCAGCAGTTTAACCCCCGGGACAGGGGTGGGACAGCCCCAGCATTTT.

Concerning this clonotype: The junction shows a germline mismatch at one end, possibly a read error. This chain uses TRBV6-5 with TRBJ2-1, with a weak D call TRBD1 (6 bases). The CDR3 runs to 14 residues. Germline-derived CDR1 and CDR2 are MNHEY and SVGAGI. The CDR3 region has the DNA TGTGCCAGCCTTAGAGGGGGTCCCTACAATGAGAAGTTCTTC. It is translated as CASLRGGPYNEKFF.

Worth noting for this clonotype: With a much larger clone just one base away, this may be a read error. The chain combines TRBV7-2 with TRBJ2-5; 8 bases fit TRBD2. The length of the CDR3 is 15 residues. J lost 4 bases, V lost 5 bases, and 9 bases had no gene match. CDR1 and CDR2 from the germline V gene are SGHTA and FQGNSA. The CDR3 loop is CASSRPAGASETQYF. The CDR3 nucleotides read TGTGCCAGCAGCCGCCCAGCGGGAGCTTCAGAGACCCAGTACTTC.

The chain has TRBV27 and TRBJ1-5; D is possibly TRBD1 (6 bases). The CDR3 runs 14 residues. Trimming took 6 bases from V and 5 from J, leaving 14 bases between them. Looked up from germline, CDR1 is MNHEY and CDR2 is SMNVEV (reference sequence). CDR3 nucleotide sequence: TGTGCCAGCAGATACAGGGAACTAGATCAGCCCCAGCATTTT. Translation: CASRYRELDQPQHF.

Note on this clonotype: It may be a read error: a sequence one base away is much more abundant. The rearrangement uses TRBV10-1 and TRBJ2-1, with D possibly TRBD2 on 5 matching bases. This CDR3 has 14 amino acids. Germline V gene lookup returns CDR1 WNHNN and CDR2 SYGVQD (reference sequence). The CDR3 DNA is TGCGCCACCAGTTTATCTGGCAGCGGTAATGAGCAGTTCTTC. Translation: CATSLSGSGNEQFF.

Worth noting for this clonotype: A much larger clone sits a single nucleotide away, making a read error possible. This chain uses TRBV7-9 with TRBJ1-1; D gene unclear. CDR3 length: 15 residues. The germline gives CDR1 SEHNR, CDR2 FQNEAQ (reference sequence). As DNA, the CDR3 is TGTGCCAGCAGCTTACCGCCCGGGGTGCACACTGAAGCTATCTTT. Protein sequence: CASSLPPGVHTEAIF.

This chain connects TRBV28 to TRBJ2-7, with 7 bases aligning to TRBD1. This CDR3 is 15 amino acids long. J was trimmed by 1 base and V by 5 bases; bases with no gene match: 8. Germline V gene sequence: CDR1 MDHEN, CDR2 SYDVKM. CDR3 DNA: TGTGCCAGCAGTCCCGGGACAGTAAGTTCCTACGAGCAGTACTTC. This codes for CASSPGTVSSYEQYF.